The 28 T cell receptor beta chains in this list originate from one sample, sequenced in a study of blood T cell repertoires in COVID-19. Produced via immunoSEQ multiplex PCR; TCRdb's table is partial and in-frame only. The table records some 140,000 clones, roughly 76% of them present only once. The specimen was peripheral blood. Receptors originate from an elderly man with acute or convalescent COVID-19.

V is TRBV5-1 and J is TRBJ2-3; a weak D match, TRBD1 (6 bases). This CDR3 spans 16 amino acids. With 0 bases removed from V and 2 bases from J, the gap between germline ends came to 13 bases. Germline CDR1 SGHRS, CDR2 YFSETQ. The CDR3 DNA reads as TGCGCCAGCAGCTTGGGAGGCAGGGGCACCACAGATACGCAGTATTTT. Translating gives CASSLGGRGTTDTQYF.

The V call is TRBV7-8, the J call TRBJ2-1, with D maybe TRBD2 (5 bases). V was trimmed by 5 bases and J by 6 bases, leaving 14 bases between them. The CDR3 is 14 amino acids. Germline loops: CDR1 SGHVS, CDR2 FQNEAQ. This CDR3 reads CASSHPGSVNEQFF. The CDR3 DNA sequence: TGTGCCAGCAGCCATCCCGGTAGCGTCAATGAGCAGTTCTTC.

J is TRBJ1-1 and V is TRBV7-9, with D unresolved. CDR3 length: 14 amino acids. Trimming took off 5 bases at V and 1 base at J, with 11 bases between the two ends. CDR1 is SEHNR, CDR2 FQNEAQ, per germline (reference sequence). The CDR3 reads CASSKRGQNTEAFF. CDR3 nucleotide sequence: TGTGCCAGCAGCAAACGCGGGCAGAACACTGAAGCTTTCTTT.

This clone was seen a handful of times. The gene calls are TRBV5-1 and TRBJ1-5; D is unclear. This CDR3 is 17 amino acids long. Germline V gives CDR1 SGHRS, CDR2 YFSETQ. Trimming shortened V by 1 base and J by 0 bases, and 14 bases separated the two germline ends. The CDR3 loop is CASSLIPVTYSNQPQHF. CDR3 nucleotide sequence: TGCGCCAGCAGCTTGATTCCCGTTACTTATAGCAATCAGCCCCAGCATTTT.

V usage is TRBV7-2 and J usage is TRBJ1-6, with D possibly matching TRBD1 (5 bases). V was shortened by 2 bases and J by 9 bases, with 8 bases between the two germline ends. The CDR3 has 13 residues. Germline V gives CDR1 SGHTA, CDR2 FQGNSA. CDR3 protein: CASSLQGFSPLHF. CDR3 bases: TGTGCCAGCAGCTTACAGGGTTTTTCACCCCTCCACTTT. Filled out from reference TRBV7-2 and TRBJ1-6, the complete variable domain reads GAGVSQSPSNKVTEKGKDVELRCDPISGHTALYWYRQSLGQGLEFLIYFQGNSAPDKSGLPSDRFSAERTGGSVSTLTIQRTQQEDSAVYLCASSLQGFSPLHFGNGTRLTVT.

DNA of the CDR3: TGTGCCAGCAGCTTGGGCAGGGGCGTCGACGAGCAGTACTTC. This sequence encodes CASSLGRGVDEQYF. The V gene is TRBV5-4, the J gene TRBJ2-7; a weak D match, TRBD1 (6 bases). The V gene lost 0 bases and the J gene lost 5 bases, with 12 bases spanning the gap. The CDR3 runs to 14 residues. Per germline, CDR1 SGHNT and CDR2 YYREEE (reference sequence).

The V gene is TRBV24-1, the J gene TRBJ2-3; tentatively, D is TRBD2 (5 bases). Trimming left V 5 bases short and J 0 bases short, with 8 bases between. Per the germline V gene, CDR1 is KGHDR and CDR2 is SFDVKD. The CDR3 loop spans 14 amino acids. CDR3 sequence: CATSVRGSTDTQYF. The CDR3 region has the DNA TGTGCCACCAGTGTACGAGGGAGCACAGATACGCAGTATTTT.

The chain employs TRBV7-2 and TRBJ2-5; D may be TRBD1 (6 bases). The V end lost 1 base, the J end lost 3 bases, and 12 bases lay between the germline ends. The length of the CDR3 is 15 residues. Germline loops: CDR1 SGHTA, CDR2 FQGNSA. The CDR3 DNA reads TGTGCCAGCAGCTTAGTTTGGCAGGGGAAAGAGACCCAGTACTTC. Translation: CASSLVWQGKETQYF.

The rearrangement links TRBV5-5 to TRBJ2-7; 9 positions agree with TRBD1. The trim removed 4 bases at V and 7 bases at J, leaving 15 bases unmatched. Germline CDR1 reads SGHKS; CDR2 reads YYEKEE (reference sequence). This CDR3 comprises 16 residues. The CDR3 nucleotides read TGTGCCAGCAGCGTTAGTGTAGGACAGGGGACGTGGGAGCAGTACTTC. Protein sequence: CASSVSVGQGTWEQYF.

The chain uses TRBV7-3 and TRBJ2-1; 10 bases match TRBD2. V gave up 4 bases and J gave up 8 bases; unmatched junction bases: 8. Germline assignment: CDR1 SGHTA and CDR2 FQGTGA. The length of the CDR3 is 15 residues. CDR3 residues: CASSSSAGGHHEQFF. CDR3 DNA: TGTGCCAGCAGCTCTTCAGCGGGGGGGCACCATGAGCAGTTCTTC.

This clone was seen a few times. The V call is TRBV12-3 or TRBV12-4, the J call TRBJ1-2, with TRBD1 matching 8 bases. With 5 bases clipped from V and 4 bases from J, the junction kept 3 bases outside the gene matches. The CDR3 loop spans 13 amino acids. This chain's CDR3 is CASSTGGAYGYTF. In DNA, the CDR3 is TGTGCCAGCAGTACAGGGGGAGCCTATGGCTACACCTTC.

This clone was recorded a few times. The V gene is TRBV7-9, the J gene TRBJ1-5, with 7 bases matching TRBD1. The V segment lost 0 bases and the J segment 5 bases; nucleotides outside the gene matches: 7. In germline, CDR1 is SEHNR, CDR2 FQNEAQ (reference sequence). This CDR3 has 16 amino acids. CDR3 residues: CASSLAQGGWDQPQHF. Written as DNA, the CDR3 is TGTGCCAGCAGCTTAGCGCAAGGGGGCTGGGATCAGCCCCAGCATTTT.

The chain recombines TRBV7-8 with TRBJ2-2, with a possible D match to TRBD2 (6 bases). Trimming pared 1 base from V and 5 bases from J, leaving 20 bases between. Germline-derived CDR1 and CDR2 are SGHVS and FQNEAQ. This CDR3 contains 18 residues. The CDR3 DNA is TGTGCCAGCAGCTTAGGAGTCTCTGCGGGCGCGGGGACCGGGGAGCTGTTTTTT. Amino acid sequence: CASSLGVSAGAGTGELFF.

This rearrangement joins TRBV28 to TRBJ2-6; D gene uncertain. Looked up from germline, CDR1 is MDHEN and CDR2 is SYDVKM. V was pared by 3 bases and J by 1 base, with 10 bases between. The CDR3 contains 16 residues. CDR3 DNA sequence: TGTGCCAGCAGTTTTAGAGGATGGTCTGGGGCCAACGTCCTGACTTTC. This codes for CASSFRGWSGANVLTF.

V and J are TRBV18 and TRBJ2-7, with D possibly matching TRBD2 (6 bases). This CDR3 contains 15 residues. V lost 2 bases and J lost 2, with 13 bases in between. Germline CDR1 is KGHSH and CDR2 is LQKENI. As DNA, the CDR3 is TGTGCCAGCTCACCAGGGGGACTCCTTGCCTACGAGCAGTACTTC. Amino acid sequence: CASSPGGLLAYEQYF.

This rearrangement joins TRBV5-4 to TRBJ1-2; 10 bases match TRBD1. The V gene's germline CDR1 is SGHNT and CDR2 YYREEE (reference sequence). The CDR3 runs 16 residues. V shed 0 bases, J shed 4 bases, and the junction held 6 bases outside the gene matches. CDR3 nucleotides: TGTGCCAGCAGCTTGGGGACAGGGGGTTTTAGCTATGGCTACACCTTC. Translation gives CASSLGTGGFSYGYTF.

The chain uses TRBV9 and TRBJ2-5, with 9 bases that match TRBD2. The CDR3 consists of 18 residues. Trimming cost V 0 bases and J 2 bases; bases outside gene matches: 11. The germline V gene has CDR1 SGDLS and CDR2 YYNGEE. CDR3 nucleotides: TGTGCCAGCAGCGTAGTAAGGTTTAGCGGGAGTCCTCAAGAGACCCAGTACTTC. This gives the protein CASSVVRFSGSPQETQYF.

The V and J genes are TRBV9 and TRBJ2-3; 9 bases fit TRBD1. With V trimmed by 3 bases and J by 0 bases, 8 bases remained unmatched. The CDR3 length is 17 residues. Germline CDR1 is SGDLS and CDR2 is YYNGEE. The CDR3 bases are TGTGCCAGCAGCGCTCGCACAGGGGGCACTAGCACAGATACGCAGTATTTT. It yields the protein CASSARTGGTSTDTQYF.

This chain links TRBV15 with TRBJ1-2; 8 nucleotides agree with TRBD1. Germline-derived CDR1 and CDR2 are LNHNV and YYDKDF (reference sequence). There are 15 residues in the CDR3. The V gene end was trimmed by 3 bases and the J gene end by 6 bases; junction bases not matched to a gene: 9. This CDR3 is CATSRQLQGVDGYTF. DNA of the CDR3: TGTGCCACCAGCAGGCAACTACAGGGGGTGGATGGCTACACCTTC. Variable domain in full (rest from reference TRBV15 and TRBJ1-2): DAMVIQNPRYQVTQFGKPVTLSCSQTLNHNVMYWYQQKSSQAPKLLFHYYDKDFNNEADTPDNFQSRRPNTSFCFLDIRSPGLGDTAMYLCATSRQLQGVDGYTFGSGTRLTVV.

This rearrangement joins TRBV11-3 to TRBJ2-2, with D possibly TRBD1 on 6 matching bases. The CDR3 length is 15 residues. Trimming took 3 bases from V and 5 from J, leaving 13 bases between them. Germline assignment: CDR1 SGHNT and CDR2 YENEEA. This CDR3 is CASSFGRGVTGELFF. CDR3 bases: TGTGCCAGCAGCTTCGGCAGGGGAGTTACCGGGGAGCTGTTTTTT.

The J gene is TRBJ1-2, the V gene TRBV28, with a weak D call TRBD1 (6 bases). The V end was cut by 6 bases, the J end by 8 bases, with 13 bases between. Germline values: CDR1 MDHEN, CDR2 SYDVKM. The CDR3 consists of 12 residues. The CDR3 sequence: CASSGDRYGYTF. For the CDR3, the DNA is TGTGCCAGCAGCGGAGACAGGTACGGCTACACCTTC.

The chain links TRBV5-1 to TRBJ2-2, with 9 bases aligning to TRBD1. With 4 bases clipped from V and 6 bases from J, the junction kept 19 bases outside the gene matches. The germline V gene has CDR1 SGHRS and CDR2 YFSETQ. The CDR3 is 19 residues long. CDR3: CASSPTTGGAWYGAGELFF. CDR3 nucleotides: TGCGCCAGCAGCCCTACCACAGGGGGCGCATGGTATGGAGCCGGGGAGCTGTTTTTT.

V usage is TRBV7-3 and J usage is TRBJ1-5; a weak D match, TRBD1 (5 bases). Trimming pared 0 bases from V and 7 bases from J, leaving 7 bases between. The length of the CDR3 is 13 residues. Germline V gene sequence: CDR1 SGHTA, CDR2 FQGTGA. The CDR3 region is CASSLTGGQPQHF. CDR3 nucleotides: TGTGCCAGCAGCTTAACGGGGGGACAGCCCCAGCATTTT.

The DNA of the CDR3 is TGTGCCAGCAGCTTGACAGTAGCTGGAAACACCATATATTTT. Its translation: CASSLTVAGNTIYF. The chain links TRBV9 to TRBJ1-3, with D perhaps matching TRBD1 (5 bases). The germline V gene has CDR1 SGDLS and CDR2 YYNGEE. V was cut by 4 bases and J by 2 bases, with 10 bases left in between. The CDR3 length is 14 residues. The full variable domain, completed using reference TRBV9 and TRBJ1-3, is DSGVTQTPKHLITATGQRVTLRCSPRSGDLSVYWYQQSLDQGLQFLIQYYNGEERAKGNILERFSAQQFPDLHSELNLSSLELGDSALYFCASSLTVAGNTIYFGEGSWLTVV.

This chain joins TRBV2 and TRBJ2-1; 9 bases fit TRBD2. The CDR3 is 15 residues long. Per germline, CDR1 SNHLY and CDR2 FYNNEI. The junction had 14 bases not matched to a gene; V was cut back by 8 bases and J by 9 bases. The CDR3 sequence: CASGRNIAGAGEQFF. The CDR3 DNA follows: TGTGCCAGCGGCCGAAATATAGCGGGGGCCGGTGAGCAGTTCTTC.

The rearrangement links TRBV5-4 to TRBJ1-1; D is uncertain. In germline, CDR1 is SGHNT, CDR2 YYREEE (reference sequence). The V and J ends lost 4 bases and 0 bases respectively, with 16 bases between them. CDR3 length equals 16 residues. The CDR3 protein is CASSLGGPTMNTEAFF. DNA for the CDR3: TGTGCCAGCAGCCTTGGAGGACCAACCATGAACACTGAAGCTTTCTTT.

This clone was recorded once. The chain couples TRBV5-4 to TRBJ1-2; D gene ambiguous. Germline CDR1 is SGHNT and CDR2 is YYREEE (reference sequence). Trimming left V 0 bases short and J 1 base short, with 10 bases between. The CDR3 is made up of 15 amino acids. CDR3 residues: CASSLAHRRNYGYTF. In DNA form, the CDR3 reads TGTGCCAGCAGCTTGGCCCACAGACGTAACTATGGCTACACCTTC.

This chain joins TRBV5-6 and TRBJ1-2; TRBD1 aligns across 7 bases. Germline V gene data show CDR1 as SGHDT and CDR2 as YYEEEE. This CDR3 is 15 amino acids long. J was trimmed by 4 bases and V by 2 bases; bases with no gene match: 8. CDR3 bases: TGTGCCAGCAGCTTTCCGGGACAGAGCTTCTATGGCTACACCTTC. Translated, it gives CASSFPGQSFYGYTF.